These 8 T cell receptor beta chains were sequenced from one sample in a study of regulatory T cells in long-lasting Graves disease. With iRepertoire HTBI primers and Arm-PCR of CDR3 regions, TCR beta libraries were built. Using its own MiXCR run on the multiplex PCR reads, TCRdb lists one record per CDR3 protein. Here the sample spans over 500,000 distinct CDR3 sequences, less than 20% being singletons. Specified time point: newly diagnosed GD, antithyroid drugs for less than 3 months. After RNA was extracted from PBMCs, the TCR library was made from it. Another study also made use of these data, one on T cells in Graves' hyperthyroidism and ophthalmopathy.

The material sequenced was peripheral blood mononuclear cells (PBMCs), taken at new diagnosis, from a patient treated with antithyroid drugs. Receptors were obtained from a woman aged 25 to 45 with Graves disease.

At least ten counts were recorded for this clonotype. The chain uses TRBV11-2 and TRBJ1-5, with D unclear. Trimming took off 1 base at V and 3 bases at J, with 7 bases between the two ends. This CDR3 spans 14 amino acids. Germline loops: CDR1 SGHAT, CDR2 FQNNGV. The CDR3 is CASSLGQNNQPQHF. The CDR3, as DNA: TGTGCCAGCAGCTTAGGACAAAACAATCAGCCCCAGCATTTT.

The rearrangement joins TRBV18 to TRBJ2-7, with D possibly TRBD2 on 7 matching bases. Germline CDR1 reads KGHSH; CDR2 reads LQKENI. This CDR3 region has 15 residues. V lost 5 bases to trimming and J lost 3 bases, with 17 bases between them. CDR3 in DNA: TGTGCCAGCTCAACCCCTACAGGGACTATCTACGAGCAGTACTTC. Protein product: CASSTPTGTIYEQYF.

This clonotype occurred many times. V and J are TRBV28 and TRBJ2-1; D is unclear. The CDR3 runs 15 residues. Germline values: CDR1 MDHEN, CDR2 SYDVKM. Trimming took 4 bases from V and 2 from J, leaving 12 bases between them. The CDR3 DNA reads TGTGCCAGCAGTTCAACGATATTAGCCTACAATGAGCAGTTCTTC. Translation gives CASSSTILAYNEQFF.

This clonotype was detected only a few times. The V call is TRBV20-1, the J call TRBJ2-7; 10 bases align to TRBD2. CDR3 length: 15 amino acids. Germline V gene data show CDR1 as DFQATT and CDR2 as SNEGSKA (reference sequence). Losses at the gene ends were 5 bases for V and 7 bases for J; bases not matched to a gene: 14. Here the CDR3 DNA reads TGCAGTGCTCCCATCCTAGCGGGAGTAAAGGAGGAGCAGTACTTC. Translation: CSAPILAGVKEEQYF.

This clonotype was detected many times. The J gene is TRBJ2-1, the V gene TRBV28; weak D call: TRBD2 (6 bases). Germline loops: CDR1 MDHEN, CDR2 SYDVKM. V was pared by 4 bases and J by 8 bases, with 15 bases between. This CDR3 comprises 14 residues. The CDR3 region has the DNA TGTGCCAGCAGTTCTCCGGAGTGGGGGGATGAGCAGTTCTTC. It specifies CASSSPEWGDEQFF.

This clonotype was counted many times. The chain combines TRBV7-9 with TRBJ2-1; D gene uncertain. The CDR3 length is 13 residues. Trimming left V 4 bases short and J 4 bases short, with 8 bases between. CDR1 is SEHNR, CDR2 FQNEAQ, per germline (reference sequence). CDR3 coding DNA: TGTGCCAGCAGCTCAGGCTTTTACAATGAGCAGTTCTTC. This encodes CASSSGFYNEQFF.

Points on this clonotype: A read error may explain this, as a much larger clone is one base away. V gene TRBV20-1 combines with J gene TRBJ1-1; 8 positions agree with TRBD1. This CDR3 contains 14 residues. Germline V lookup: CDR1 DFQATT, CDR2 SNEGSKA (reference sequence). The V gene end was trimmed by 2 bases and the J gene end by 6 bases; junction bases not matched to a gene: 8. CDR3 sequence (DNA): TGCAGTGCTAGACCACAGGGGGTGGGCGCTGAAGCTTTCTTT. Translation gives CSARPQGVGAEAFF.

On this clonotype: This may come from a read error, since a much larger clone is one base off. The chain combines TRBV28 with TRBJ1-2; the D gene is possibly TRBD1 (5 bases). The germline CDR1 and CDR2 sequences are MDHEN and SYDVKM. The CDR3 spans 14 residues. CDR3 residues: CASSRDAETYGYAF. The CDR3 nucleotides read TGTGCCAGCAGTCGGGACGCGGAAACCTATGGCTACGCCTTC.